One T cell receptor (beta chain) is described in this entry. Its antigen is not known. The data derive from a study of regulatory T cells in long-lasting Graves disease. Background on the study: Persistent cases were those of Graves' disease that involved over 5 years of antithyroid drugs with positive TSH receptor antibodies. Study-level points and caveats: The work looked only at peripheral blood and did not look at thyroid tissue.

Germline lookup yields CDR1 SGHAT and CDR2 FQNNGV. This CDR3 comprises 14 residues. V lost 1 base to trimming and J lost 0 bases, with 7 bases between them. Sequencing libraries for TCR beta were prepared with iRepertoire HTBI primers and Arm-PCR of CDR3 regions. MiXCR, applied by TCRdb to the multiplex PCR reads, yields one record per CDR3 protein. Of about 450,000 distinct CDR3 sequences listed, 20% to 25% are singletons. Time point here: persistent/refractory GD, antithyroid drugs over 5 years with positive TRAb. The TCR library used RNA extracted from PBMCs. The chain carries TRBV11-2 and TRBJ2-7; D gene uncertain. This receptor was obtained from a female donor with Graves disease. The material sequenced was peripheral blood mononuclear cells (PBMCs), taken when the disease was refractory, from a patient treated with antithyroid drugs. The DNA of the CDR3 is TGTGCCAGCAGCTTAGGGCAGACCTCCTACGAGCAGTACTTC. Translation gives CASSLGQTSYEQYF.